Presented here are 14 T cell receptor beta chains from one specimen sequenced in a study of T-cell reconstitution after alpha-beta-depleted transplantation in children (dated by TCRdb to between 2015 and 2016). The treatment or condition label corresponds to: allogeneic hematopoietic cell transplantation with graft depleted of TCRalphabeta T cells and CD19 B cells. The library was obtained by PCR. The instrument given in TCRdb is Illumina HiSeq 2500. To normalize quantification of the TCRbeta repertoire, the TCR libraries were built with molecular barcoding that relied on unique molecular identifiers. TCRdb reworked the public reads: Q25 trimming with fastp, MiXCR clone assembly, productive beta chains retained. Merged by CDR3 protein, the rows form single entries marked with the most common genes and DNA. A total of approximately 500,000 distinct CDR3 sequences appear in this sample, more than 9% of them only once. Together, the top ten hold approximately 2% of the sample.

Source: PBMCs, taken before TCRalphabeta/CD19-depleted stem cell transplant. The receptors here all came from a child aged 2 to 9 with inherited bone marrow failure, due to receive a stem cell transplant.

For the CDR3, the DNA is TGTGCCAGCAGCTTAATTAGGGCTAGCGGGAGGAAAACAGATACGCAGTATTTT. It codes for CASSLIRASGRKTDTQYF. The chain couples TRBV7-8 to TRBJ2-3; 11 bases fit TRBD2. Trimming took 2 bases from V and 3 from J; bases not matched to a gene: 10. The CDR3 contains 18 residues. CDR1 and CDR2 (germline): SGHVS, FQNEAQ.

This clonotype was found many times. The rearrangement uses TRBV12-3 or TRBV12-4 and TRBJ2-3, with unresolved D. The ends were cut back, 10 bases at V and 1 base at J, with 15 bases in the middle. This CDR3 has 14 amino acids. Here the CDR3 reads CAIPRGVRTDTQYF. In nucleotides, the CDR3 is TGTGCCATCCCCCGCGGAGTTCGCACAGATACGCAGTATTTT.

The chain uses TRBV19 and TRBJ1-5; 7 nucleotides agree with TRBD1. The CDR3 runs to 16 residues. V gave up 7 bases and J gave up 7 bases; unmatched junction bases: 16. Looked up from germline, CDR1 is LNHDA and CDR2 is SQIVND (reference sequence). CDR3 region: CASTPTQSGGYQPQHF. CDR3 nucleotides: TGTGCCAGTACCCCAACTCAATCAGGGGGATACCAGCCCCAGCATTTT.

Ten or more counts support this clonotype. The chain uses TRBV7-2 and TRBJ2-1; D remains unclear. The CDR3 has 13 residues. CDR1 and CDR2 (germline): SGHTA, FQGNSA. The V gene lost 1 base and the J gene lost 12 bases, with 13 bases spanning the gap. CDR3 loop: CASSLGSVGPQFF. The CDR3 DNA sequence: TGTGCCAGCAGCTTAGGATCGGTCGGACCGCAGTTCTTC.

This clonotype was recorded many times. Germline is not matched at one junction end, which may reflect a read error. The chain recombines TRBV5-1 with TRBJ1-2; D gene uncertain. There are 14 residues in the CDR3. Germline-derived CDR1 and CDR2 are SGHRS and YFSETQ. CDR3 DNA: TGTGCCAGCAGTTTAGCCGGGACTAACTATGGCTACACCTTC. It encodes CASSLAGTNYGYTF.

This clonotype was observed many times. The V and J genes are TRBV7-8 and TRBJ1-5; D not resolved. The CDR3 loop spans 16 amino acids. Germline loops: CDR1 SGHVS, CDR2 FQNEAQ. Trimming cost V 5 bases and J 6 bases, with 20 bases left between them. CDR3 nucleotide sequence: TGTGCCAGCAGCCCACGAGTTTTGTCGTCGGGTCAGCCCCAGCATTTT. This gives the protein CASSPRVLSSGQPQHF.

This clonotype occurred a few times. V is TRBV27 and J is TRBJ2-7; the match to TRBD1 covers 10 bases. Germline assignment: CDR1 MNHEY and CDR2 SMNVEV (reference sequence). Trimming cost V 0 bases and J 0 bases; bases outside gene matches: 5. This CDR3 comprises 17 residues. The CDR3 nucleotides read TGTGCCAGCAGTTTATCGGTGGGGGACAGGGGCTCCTACGAGCAGTACTTC. Amino acid sequence: CASSLSVGDRGSYEQYF.

The chain joins TRBV2 to TRBJ1-6; a possible D gene is TRBD1 (5 bases). Trimming stripped 8 bases from V and 4 bases from J, with 9 bases between. The germline gives CDR1 SNHLY, CDR2 FYNNEI. The CDR3 loop spans 13 amino acids. CDR3 nucleotides: TGTGCCAGCGTGACAGTTTATAATTCACCCCTCCACTTT. Translated, it gives CASVTVYNSPLHF.

This clonotype was recorded many times. The DNA for the CDR3 is TGCAGTGCTAGAGATCGGTTAGGCCAAGAGACCCAGTACTTC. It translates to CSARDRLGQETQYF. The chain is built from TRBV20-1 and TRBJ2-5; D is unclear. This CDR3 contains 14 residues. V was trimmed by 0 bases and J by 1 base, leaving 9 bases between them. CDR1 and CDR2 (germline): DFQATT, SNEGSKA (reference sequence).

This clonotype was seen only a few times. The gene calls are TRBV6-2 or TRBV6-3 and TRBJ1-5; 10 bases fit TRBD1. Germline V gene lookup returns CDR1 MNHEY and CDR2 SVGEGT. There are 17 residues in the CDR3. V shed 2 bases, J shed 6 bases, and the junction held 10 bases outside the gene matches. The CDR3 sequence is CASSYNDRGRAGQPQHF. The CDR3 bases are TGTGCCAGCAGTTACAACGACAGGGGGCGAGCTGGTCAGCCCCAGCATTTT.

The chain has TRBV28 and TRBJ1-2, with D tentatively TRBD1 (6 bases). CDR3 length: 13 residues. CDR1 MDHEN and CDR2 SYDVKM come from the germline V gene. Trimming left V 6 bases short and J 8 bases short, with 16 bases between. The CDR3 sequence is CASRRGGAPGYTF. The CDR3 nucleotides read TGTGCCAGCAGGAGGGGGGGGGCGCCCGGCTACACCTTC.

This clonotype came up many times. The chain combines TRBV5-1 with TRBJ2-7; the match to TRBD1 covers 10 bases. The CDR3 totals 14 residues. Germline lookup yields CDR1 SGHRS and CDR2 YFSETQ. Trimming removed 0 bases from V and 6 bases from J; junction bases left unmatched: 3. The chain's CDR3 is CASSLETGGSEQYF. The DNA of the CDR3 is TGCGCCAGCAGCTTGGAGACAGGGGGCAGCGAGCAGTACTTC.

This clonotype was counted at least ten times. The J gene is TRBJ1-2, the V gene TRBV27; 7 nucleotides line up with TRBD1. Germline V gene sequence: CDR1 MNHEY, CDR2 SMNVEV (reference sequence). The CDR3 length is 13 residues. After removal of 5 bases from V and 4 bases from J, the junction contained 4 bases not matched to a gene. This CDR3 reads CASSQGGTYGYTF. DNA of the CDR3: TGTGCCAGCAGTCAGGGGGGAACCTATGGCTACACCTTC.

The chain has TRBV5-1 and TRBJ1-5; 9 positions agree with TRBD1. CDR3 length: 14 amino acids. The V segment lost 4 bases and the J segment 5 bases; nucleotides outside the gene matches: 4. CDR1 and CDR2 from the germline V gene are SGHRS and YFSETQ. CDR3 sequence reads: CASSPTGGDQPQHF. For the CDR3, the DNA is TGCGCCAGCAGCCCGACAGGGGGGGATCAGCCCCAGCATTTT.